A single sample gave rise to the 14 T cell receptor beta chains below, sequenced in a study of cytomegalovirus exposure and HLA in healthy donors. Amplification used 60 Vbeta primers and 13 Jbeta primers. Sequencing was performed with immunoSEQ multiplex PCR; in TCRdb, only in-frame clones are kept and a portion is missing. Altogether 150,000 to 200,000 clones are present, approximately 71% being singletons, with the ten largest covering roughly 4.4%. The sample comprised PBMCs. The receptors derive from a woman under 30 in good health and CMV-seropositive.

A single count supports this clone. The V and J genes are TRBV18 and TRBJ2-3; TRBD2 matches 7 bases. The CDR3 runs 15 residues. Germline trimming cut 0 bases from V and 2 bases from J; bases unmatched to any gene: 2. Germline V lookup: CDR1 KGHSH, CDR2 LQKENI. The CDR3: CASSPPGGSTDTQYF. CDR3 nucleotide sequence: TGTGCCAGCTCACCACCGGGAGGGTCCACAGATACGCAGTATTTT.

The V and J genes are TRBV6-5 and TRBJ2-7; TRBD1 matches at 7 bases. This CDR3 contains 13 residues. CDR1 is MNHEY and CDR2 is SVGAGI in the germline V gene. The V segment lost 10 bases and the J segment 3 bases; nucleotides outside the gene matches: 9. The CDR3 reads CATKRDSHYEQYF. DNA of the CDR3: TGTGCCACCAAAAGGGACAGTCACTACGAGCAGTACTTC.

The chain uses TRBV7-9 and TRBJ2-7; D call uncertain. Germline-derived CDR1 and CDR2 are SEHNR and FQNEAQ (reference sequence). This CDR3 is 13 amino acids long. Trimming cost V 1 base and J 10 bases, with 14 bases left between them. This CDR3 reads CASSLEGQVRQYF. Written as DNA, the CDR3 is TGTGCCAGCAGCTTAGAAGGTCAGGTACGACAGTACTTC.

The rearrangement joins TRBV30 to TRBJ2-5, with D unresolved. The CDR3 loop spans 12 amino acids. Per the germline V gene, CDR1 is GTSNPN and CDR2 is SVGIG (reference sequence). Trimming cost V 0 bases and J 4 bases, with 6 bases left between them. The CDR3 here is CAWSVTGETQYF. The CDR3 bases are TGTGCCTGGAGTGTAACCGGAGAGACCCAGTACTTC.

This clone showed up just once. This chain connects TRBV28 to TRBJ1-3, with 7 bases that match TRBD1. Unmatched junction bases numbered 8, after V lost 3 bases and J lost 0 bases. The germline V gene has CDR1 MDHEN and CDR2 SYDVKM. There are 17 residues in the CDR3. CDR3 sequence: CASSFPQGESSGNTIYF. Here the CDR3 DNA reads TGTGCCAGCAGTTTCCCTCAGGGGGAGTCCTCTGGAAACACCATATATTTT.

CDR3 bases: TGTGCCAGCAGTTTAAGGTTCGGACAGGGGGTTTTTAGCACTGAAGCTTTCTTT. It encodes CASSLRFGQGVFSTEAFF. The gene calls are TRBV27 and TRBJ1-1, with 10 bases identical to TRBD1. The CDR3 has 18 residues. The J segment lost 4 bases and the V segment lost 2 bases, leaving 13 bases of the junction unmatched. Germline assignment: CDR1 MNHEY and CDR2 SMNVEV (reference sequence).

The sample holds a few counts of this clone. The chain carries TRBV29-1 and TRBJ2-7, with 8 nucleotides matching TRBD1. This CDR3 comprises 12 residues. V lost 6 bases, J lost 3 bases, and 4 bases stayed unmatched. Germline-derived CDR1 and CDR2 are SQVTM and ANQGSEA. The CDR3 here is CSVRQGSYEQYF. DNA of the CDR3: TGCAGCGTGAGACAGGGGAGCTACGAGCAGTACTTC.

This chain joins TRBV5-1 and TRBJ2-5; TRBD2 matches 9 bases. CDR1 and CDR2 (germline): SGHRS, YFSETQ. This CDR3 comprises 16 residues. V lost 5 bases and J lost 5; bases outside the gene matches: 13. The CDR3 sequence is CASSNPIGLARETQYF. The CDR3 bases are TGCGCCAGCAGTAATCCGATTGGACTAGCGAGGGAGACCCAGTACTTC.

This clone was counted a few times. The V and J genes are TRBV30 and TRBJ2-3; tentatively, D is TRBD2 (5 bases). With 2 bases removed from V and 4 bases from J, the gap between germline ends came to 16 bases. This CDR3 contains 15 residues. Germline V CDR1 and CDR2: GTSNPN, SVGIG (reference sequence). The CDR3 nucleotides are TGTGCCTGGAGTATGGGAGACCTTAGCGCAGATACGCAGTATTTT. This codes for CAWSMGDLSADTQYF.

J is TRBJ2-2 and V is TRBV2; TRBD2 is a possible D gene (5 bases). The CDR3 sequence is 13 residues long. Per the germline V gene, CDR1 is SNHLY and CDR2 is FYNNEI. V was trimmed by 6 bases and J by 1 base, leaving 6 bases between them. CDR3 region: CASSRENTGELFF. The CDR3 bases are TGTGCCAGCAGCCGGGAGAACACCGGGGAGCTGTTTTTT.

This clone was counted a few times. The rearrangement joins TRBV10-3 to TRBJ2-2; maybe TRBD1 (6 bases). Trimming removed 6 bases at V and 0 bases at J, with 11 bases between. Germline CDR1 ENHRY, CDR2 SYGVKD. This CDR3 spans 15 amino acids. CDR3: CAISPGVSNTGELFF. The CDR3 nucleotides read TGTGCCATCAGCCCAGGGGTTTCGAACACCGGGGAGCTGTTTTTT.

The V and J genes are TRBV5-1 and TRBJ2-7; TRBD2 aligns across 15 bases. Germline assignment: CDR1 SGHRS and CDR2 YFSETQ. The CDR3 totals 16 residues. V was clipped by 0 bases and J by 5 bases; unmatched bases: 3. CDR3 sequence (DNA): TGCGCCAGCAGCTTGGGTGGGACTAGCGGGGGGAACGAGCAGTACTTC. It specifies CASSLGGTSGGNEQYF.

This clone was seen only a few times. The chain recombines TRBV9 with TRBJ1-3, with TRBD1 matching over 8 bases. Trimming cost V 0 bases and J 0 bases; bases outside gene matches: 8. CDR3 size: 18 residues. Germline V gene data show CDR1 as SGDLS and CDR2 as YYNGEE. The CDR3 here is CASSVVQDRAISGNTIYF. As DNA, the CDR3 is TGTGCCAGCAGCGTAGTCCAGGACAGGGCTATCTCTGGAAACACCATATATTTT. The full variable domain, completed using reference TRBV9 and TRBJ1-3, is DSGVTQTPKHLITATGQRVTLRCSPRSGDLSVYWYQQSLDQGLQFLIQYYNGEERAKGNILERFSAQQFPDLHSELNLSSLELGDSALYFCASSVVQDRAISGNTIYFGEGSWLTVV.

A remark on this clone: Other DNA sequences in this specimen translate into the identical CDR3. The chain employs TRBV27 and TRBJ2-7, with TRBD1 as a possible D gene (6 bases). Germline lookup yields CDR1 MNHEY and CDR2 SMNVEV (reference sequence). Trimming took off 5 bases at V and 4 bases at J, with 12 bases between the two ends. The CDR3 has 13 residues. The CDR3 DNA is TGTGCCAGCAGTCTGGGGGCAGGGTACGAGCAGTACTTC. Its translation: CASSLGAGYEQYF.